This T cell receptor (beta chain) is from a study of blood T cell repertoires in COVID-19. Trimming shortened V by 1 base and J by 2 bases, and 11 bases separated the two germline ends. The CDR3 is made up of 15 amino acids. Germline CDR1 is SGHNT and CDR2 is YENEEA. In the authors' workflow: How many nucleated cells were present was estimated from reference gene primer amplification. Sequenced by immunoSEQ multiplex PCR; TCRdb stores in-frame clones only, minus some. V and J calls and clone size are those listed in that table; D and trimming were worked out from the DNA. The repertoire consists of about 220,000 clones, with 80% occurring once and the leading ten covering 7.2%.

Sequencing input: peripheral blood. The chain couples TRBV11-3 to TRBJ2-5; perhaps TRBD1 as D (6 bases). The TCR originated in a woman between 70 and 85 years old with acute or convalescent COVID-19. As DNA, the CDR3 is TGTGCCAGCAGCTTAGGGGCGGACAGACAAGAGACCCAGTACTTC. This codes for CASSLGADRQETQYF.